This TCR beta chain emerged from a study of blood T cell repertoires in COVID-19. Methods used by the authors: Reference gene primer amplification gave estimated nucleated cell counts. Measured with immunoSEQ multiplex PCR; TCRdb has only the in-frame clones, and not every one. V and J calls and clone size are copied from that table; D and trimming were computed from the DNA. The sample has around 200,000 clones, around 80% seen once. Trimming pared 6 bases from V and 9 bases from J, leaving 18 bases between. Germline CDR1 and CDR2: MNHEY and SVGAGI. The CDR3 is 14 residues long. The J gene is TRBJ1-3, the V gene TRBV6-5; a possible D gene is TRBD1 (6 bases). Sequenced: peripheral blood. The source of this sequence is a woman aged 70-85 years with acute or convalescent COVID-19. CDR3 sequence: CASRPGTSEVTIYF. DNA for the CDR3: TGTGCCAGCAGGCCCGGGACATCCGAGGTCACCATATATTTT.